Listed here are 8 T cell receptor beta chains from one sample, sequenced in a study of T cell responses to AZD1222 COVID-19 vaccine. The table came from immunoSEQ multiplex PCR; TCRdb's copy has only in-frame clones and leaves some out. Counted here are 150,000 to 200,000 clones, 94% occurring once; the ten biggest clones make up roughly a tenth. The material was peripheral blood, obtained on day 0 of AZD1222 vaccination. These receptors came from an adult in good health.

V gene TRBV19 combines with J gene TRBJ1-1, with D unclear. Germline V CDR1 and CDR2: LNHDA, SQIVND (reference sequence). This CDR3 is 14 amino acids long. The V gene lost 1 base and the J gene lost 4 bases, with 10 bases spanning the gap. CDR3 sequence: CASSIGNLGTEAFF. The CDR3 coding sequence is TGTGCCAGTAGTATAGGTAACCTAGGCACTGAAGCTTTCTTT.

The rearrangement links TRBV6-2 or TRBV6-3 to TRBJ2-5; 11 nucleotides agree with TRBD2. Unmatched junction bases numbered 14, after V lost 2 bases and J lost 0 bases. Germline V gene lookup returns CDR1 MNHEY and CDR2 SVGEGT. The CDR3 contains 20 residues. The CDR3 DNA sequence: TGTGCCAGCAGTTACGACAGGGAAGGGACTAGCGGAAAGTACCAAGAGACCCAGTACTTC. This gives the protein CASSYDREGTSGKYQETQYF.

The V and J genes are TRBV5-1 and TRBJ2-2, with 10 positions matching TRBD2. V lost 0 bases and J lost 10; bases outside the gene matches: 6. There are 15 residues in the CDR3. CDR1 is SGHRS, CDR2 YFSETQ, per germline. The DNA for the CDR3 is TGCGCCAGCAGCTTGGGGCTAGCGGGAGTGATGGAGCTGTTTTTT. Its translation is CASSLGLAGVMELFF.

The chain uses TRBV28 and TRBJ2-7; D might be TRBD2 (6 bases). Trimming pared 3 bases from V and 3 bases from J, leaving 12 bases between. In germline, CDR1 is MDHEN, CDR2 SYDVKM. The CDR3 runs to 14 residues. CDR3 in DNA: TGTGCCAGCAGTTTCACGGGGGTTATCTACGAGCAGTACTTC. This encodes CASSFTGVIYEQYF.

J is TRBJ2-7 and V is TRBV27; no clear D. The V gene's germline CDR1 is MNHEY and CDR2 SMNVEV (reference sequence). With 2 bases removed from V and 4 bases from J, the gap between germline ends came to 9 bases. The CDR3 extends over 13 amino acids. CDR3 in amino acids: CASSLAPAYEQYF. CDR3 DNA: TGTGCCAGCAGTTTAGCCCCAGCATACGAGCAGTACTTC.

This clone was seen once. The chain carries TRBV11-2 and TRBJ1-1; D call uncertain. The CDR3 length is 17 residues. The V gene lost 2 bases and the J gene lost 0 bases, with 16 bases spanning the gap. Germline V CDR1 and CDR2: SGHAT, FQNNGV. The CDR3 sequence: CASSLLQMGPVNTEAFF. The CDR3 region has the DNA TGTGCCAGCAGCTTACTCCAAATGGGTCCGGTGAACACTGAAGCTTTCTTT.

J is TRBJ1-1 and V is TRBV27, with a weak D call TRBD1 (5 bases). The CDR3 has 11 amino acids. V shed 3 bases and J shed 9 bases, with 8 bases lying between them. Germline V gives CDR1 MNHEY, CDR2 SMNVEV (reference sequence). The DNA for the CDR3 is TGTGCCAGCAGTTTCGGGGGGAAAGCTTTCTTT. The encoded protein is CASSFGGKAFF.

This rearrangement joins TRBV27 to TRBJ2-3; D perhaps matches TRBD1 (5 bases). Germline V gives CDR1 MNHEY, CDR2 SMNVEV (reference sequence). The CDR3 runs 16 residues. V lost 1 base and J 6 bases, leaving 17 bases between the germline ends. For the CDR3, the DNA is TGTGCCAGCAGTTTATTAGGGGCGGTATGGCCGGATACGCAGTATTTT. Amino acid sequence: CASSLLGAVWPDTQYF.